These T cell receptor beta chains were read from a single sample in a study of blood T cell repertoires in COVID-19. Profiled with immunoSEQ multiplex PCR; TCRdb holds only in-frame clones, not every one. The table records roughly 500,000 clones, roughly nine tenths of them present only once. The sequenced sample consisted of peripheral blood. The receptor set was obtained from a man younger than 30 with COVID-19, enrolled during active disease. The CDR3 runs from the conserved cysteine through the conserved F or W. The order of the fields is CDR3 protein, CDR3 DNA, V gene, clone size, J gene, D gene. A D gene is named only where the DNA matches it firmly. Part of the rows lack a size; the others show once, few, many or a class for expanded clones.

cdr3_aa: CASSEGRGLYHEQYF
cdr3_nt: TGTGCCAGCAGTGAAGGCAGGGGGTTGTACCACGAGCAGTACTTC
v_call: TRBV2
clone_size: .
j_call: TRBJ2-7
d_call: TRBD1

cdr3_aa: CASSPSDRGHKAFF
cdr3_nt: TGTGCCAGCAGCCCGTCGGACAGGGGGCATAAAGCTTTCTTT
v_call: TRBV11-2
clone_size: .
j_call: TRBJ1-1
d_call: TRBD1

cdr3_aa: CASSYETGGEQFF
cdr3_nt: TGTGCCAGCAGTTACGAAACCGGGGGTGAGCAGTTCTTC
v_call: TRBV6-5
clone_size: .
j_call: TRBJ2-1
d_call: .

cdr3_aa: CALGQGAGEQYF
cdr3_nt: TGTGCCCTTGGACAGGGGGCGGGGGAGCAGTACTTC
v_call: TRBV10-3
clone_size: once
j_call: TRBJ2-7
d_call: TRBD1

cdr3_aa: CASSAQRGGNTQYF
cdr3_nt: TGTGCCAGCAGCGCCCAGCGGGGGGGCAATACGCAGTATTTT
v_call: TRBV7-2
clone_size: .
j_call: TRBJ2-3
d_call: TRBD2

cdr3_aa: CATSQRTVLSGNTIYF
cdr3_nt: TGTGCCACCAGTCAGAGAACAGTCTTATCTGGAAACACCATATATTTT
v_call: TRBV24-1
clone_size: .
j_call: TRBJ1-3
d_call: .

cdr3_aa: CAWKTGVNEQFF
cdr3_nt: TGTGCCTGGAAGACGGGGGTCAATGAGCAGTTCTTC
v_call: TRBV30
clone_size: once
j_call: TRBJ2-1
d_call: .

cdr3_aa: CASSFSEETQYF
cdr3_nt: TGTGCCAGCAGCTTTTCGGAAGAGACCCAGTACTTC
v_call: TRBV6-2/TRBV6-3
clone_size: .
j_call: TRBJ2-5
d_call: .

cdr3_aa: CASRNTGRAYEQYF
cdr3_nt: TGTGCCAGCAGAAACACCGGGAGGGCCTACGAGCAGTACTTC
v_call: TRBV7-9
clone_size: .
j_call: TRBJ2-7
d_call: TRBD2

cdr3_aa: CASSQLLAGVTDTQYF
cdr3_nt: TGTGCCAGCAGCCAGTTACTAGCGGGTGTCACAGATACGCAGTATTTT
v_call: TRBV4-2
clone_size: .
j_call: TRBJ2-3
d_call: TRBD2

cdr3_aa: CASSITRGFNEQFF
cdr3_nt: TGTGCCAGTAGTATAACTAGAGGTTTCAATGAGCAGTTCTTC
v_call: TRBV19
clone_size: .
j_call: TRBJ2-1
d_call: .

cdr3_aa: CASSIRRESYEQYF
cdr3_nt: TGTGCCAGTAGTATCAGGCGGGAGTCCTACGAGCAGTACTTC
v_call: TRBV19
clone_size: .
j_call: TRBJ2-7
d_call: TRBD2

cdr3_aa: CASSQVSGSDTQYF
cdr3_nt: TGCGCCAGCAGCCAAGTGTCAGGCTCAGATACGCAGTATTTT
v_call: TRBV4-1
clone_size: .
j_call: TRBJ2-3
d_call: .

cdr3_aa: CASSLVSGSSGNYEQYF
cdr3_nt: TGCGCCAGCAGCTTGGTCTCCGGGTCTAGCGGGAACTACGAGCAGTACTTC
v_call: TRBV5-1
clone_size: once
j_call: TRBJ2-7
d_call: TRBD2

cdr3_aa: CASSQGGAGGPNEQFF
cdr3_nt: TGTGCCAGCAGCCAAGGGGGAGCGGGAGGGCCCAATGAGCAGTTCTTC
v_call: TRBV5-6
clone_size: .
j_call: TRBJ2-1
d_call: TRBD2

cdr3_aa: CASSLAIKTSGGLETQYF
cdr3_nt: TGTGCCAGCAGCTTGGCCATTAAGACTAGCGGGGGGCTTGAGACCCAGTACTTC
v_call: TRBV7-9
clone_size: .
j_call: TRBJ2-5
d_call: TRBD2

cdr3_aa: CASRGGFEAFF
cdr3_nt: TGTGCCAGCAGGGGGGGATTTGAAGCTTTCTTT
v_call: TRBV11-2
clone_size: .
j_call: TRBJ1-1
d_call: .

cdr3_aa: CASSLEGEEQYF
cdr3_nt: TGCGCCAGCAGCTTGGAAGGAGAAGAGCAGTACTTC
v_call: TRBV5-1
clone_size: .
j_call: TRBJ2-7
d_call: .

cdr3_aa: CASSLVQSNQPQHF
cdr3_nt: TGTGCCAGCAGCTTAGTACAGTCCAATCAGCCCCAGCATTTT
v_call: TRBV7-2
clone_size: .
j_call: TRBJ1-5
d_call: .

cdr3_aa: CASSMGGGAEAFF
cdr3_nt: TGTGCCAGTAGTATGGGGGGTGGCGCTGAAGCTTTCTTT
v_call: TRBV19
clone_size: .
j_call: TRBJ1-1
d_call: .

cdr3_aa: CASSIFSPGGNGYTF
cdr3_nt: TGTGCCAGTAGTATTTTTTCTCCGGGAGGTAATGGCTACACCTTC
v_call: TRBV19
clone_size: .
j_call: TRBJ1-2
d_call: .

cdr3_aa: CASSFLGAGEQFF
cdr3_nt: TGTGCCAGCAGTTTCCTGGGGGCAGGGGAGCAGTTCTTC
v_call: TRBV27
clone_size: .
j_call: TRBJ2-1
d_call: .

cdr3_aa: CASSFTSTYNEQFF
cdr3_nt: TGCGCCAGCAGCTTCACGAGTACCTACAATGAGCAGTTCTTC
v_call: TRBV5-1
clone_size: once
j_call: TRBJ2-1
d_call: .

cdr3_aa: CASSLRGPYGYTF
cdr3_nt: TGTGCCAGCAGCTTGAGGGGCCCCTATGGCTACACCTTC
v_call: TRBV5-8
clone_size: .
j_call: TRBJ1-2
d_call: .

cdr3_aa: CASSYQGVRGYTF
cdr3_nt: TGTGCCAGCAGTTACCAAGGAGTTAGAGGCTACACCTTC
v_call: TRBV6-5
clone_size: .
j_call: TRBJ1-2
d_call: .

cdr3_aa: CAMDLSGRGNEQFF
cdr3_nt: TGTGCCATGGACCTGAGCGGGAGGGGGAATGAGCAGTTCTTC
v_call: TRBV30
clone_size: .
j_call: TRBJ2-1
d_call: TRBD2

cdr3_aa: CASSVSTSSYNEQFF
cdr3_nt: TGTGCCAGCAGCGTCTCCACAAGCTCCTACAATGAGCAGTTCTTC
v_call: TRBV9
clone_size: .
j_call: TRBJ2-1
d_call: .

cdr3_aa: CASRPDSPLHF
cdr3_nt: TGTGCCAGCAGGCCAGATTCACCCCTCCACTTT
v_call: TRBV12-3/TRBV12-4
clone_size: .
j_call: TRBJ1-6
d_call: .

cdr3_aa: CASSIRTGSWFAPLVSYTF
cdr3_nt: TGTGCCAGTAGTATAAGGACAGGGTCGTGGTTCGCCCCCCTTGTAAGCTACACCTTC
v_call: TRBV19
clone_size: .
j_call: TRBJ1-2
d_call: TRBD1